These 15 T cell receptor beta chains were sequenced from one sample in a study of blood T cells in healthy people across ages. PCR was performed a second time for 7 to 11 cycles using a sample-barcoded 5' primer and a J-beta primer mix. Each CDR3 protein gets one entry after TCRdb re-called the 5' RACE reads with MiXCR. This table holds 800,000 or so distinct CDR3 sequences, about half found once. The sample comprised blood. These receptors were taken from an elderly man in good health.

The chain couples TRBV5-5 to TRBJ1-2, with a possible D match to TRBD1 (5 bases). V was trimmed by 4 bases and J by 0 bases, leaving 16 bases between them. Germline CDR1 SGHKS, CDR2 YYEKEE (reference sequence). The CDR3 runs to 16 residues. This CDR3 is CASSTLRGAANYGYTF. The CDR3 region has the DNA TGTGCCAGCAGCACCCTTAGAGGGGCCGCTAACTATGGCTACACCTTC.

J is TRBJ2-5 and V is TRBV20-1, with 8 nucleotides matching TRBD2. With the DNA end fitting TRBJ2-7 better, the J assignment may be wrong. This CDR3 is 15 amino acids long. In germline, CDR1 is DFQATT, CDR2 SNEGSKA (reference sequence). This CDR3 is CSARDWAGGSDEQYF. DNA for the CDR3: TGCAGTGCTAGAGATTGGGCGGGAGGAAGCGACGAGCAGTACTTC.

The chain uses TRBV6-1 and TRBJ1-2; D gene uncertain. Per germline, CDR1 MNHNS and CDR2 SASEGT. The V end was cut by 4 bases, the J end by 4 bases, with 13 bases between. CDR3 length: 14 residues. The CDR3 DNA is TGTGCCAGCAGTGGAATGAGCCTAGCCTATGGCTACACCTTC. This encodes CASSGMSLAYGYTF.

This clonotype showed up many times. The V and J genes are TRBV29-1 and TRBJ2-1; 8 nucleotides line up with TRBD1. The CDR3 runs 14 residues. Trimming took 7 bases from V and 2 from J; bases not matched to a gene: 7. CDR1 and CDR2 from the germline V gene are SQVTM and ANQGSEA. This CDR3 is CSGRNRGTYNEQFF. In DNA form, the CDR3 reads TGCAGCGGTAGAAACAGGGGGACCTACAATGAGCAGTTCTTC.

The J gene is TRBJ1-5, the V gene TRBV6-1, with 7 bases lining up with TRBD1. The length of the CDR3 is 17 residues. The germline V gene encodes CDR1 MNHNS and CDR2 SASEGT. V shed 7 bases and J 0 bases; nucleotides not matched to a gene: 12. The CDR3 protein is CASKRGQTINSNQPQHF. CDR3 bases: TGTGCCAGCAAACGGGGACAGACAATCAATAGCAATCAGCCCCAGCATTTT.

CDR3 in DNA: TGCAGTGCTAGAGGCAGCGCGATCCACGAGCAGTACTTC. Translation: CSARGSAIHEQYF. V usage is TRBV20-1 and J usage is TRBJ2-7; no reliable D call. The length of the CDR3 is 13 residues. V was trimmed by 1 base and J by 5 bases, leaving 12 bases between them. Germline V CDR1 and CDR2: DFQATT, SNEGSKA (reference sequence).

This clonotype was counted between two and nine times. V gene TRBV29-1 combines with J gene TRBJ2-1, with 14 bases that match TRBD2. Germline CDR1 SQVTM, CDR2 ANQGSEA. The CDR3 has 15 amino acids. V trimming: 7 bases; J trimming: 6 bases; junction bases outside the gene matches: 8. The CDR3 spells CSARLAGGPVNEQFF. The CDR3 DNA reads TGCAGCGCCCGACTAGCGGGGGGGCCGGTCAATGAGCAGTTCTTC.

This clonotype was seen a handful of times. The chain links TRBV5-8 to TRBJ2-1; D is uncertain. The CDR3 is 14 residues long. V was pared by 4 bases and J by 3 bases, with 11 bases between. Germline CDR1 SGHTS, CDR2 YDEGEE. The DNA of the CDR3 is TGTGCCAGCAGCCTATATAGGGACTACAATGAGCAGTTCTTC. Protein: CASSLYRDYNEQFF.

The chain combines TRBV20-1 with TRBJ1-4; 8 bases agree with TRBD1. Germline V lookup: CDR1 DFQATT, CDR2 SNEGSKA (reference sequence). The CDR3 extends over 16 amino acids. V was clipped by 6 bases and J by 1 base; unmatched bases: 10. The DNA of the CDR3 is TGCAGTGCCCGGTCCCACAGGGGGGGAACTAATGAAAAACTGTTTTTT. Translating it yields CSARSHRGGTNEKLFF.

This rearrangement joins TRBV5-1 to TRBJ2-7; 10 positions agree with TRBD1. The CDR3 is 15 amino acids. J was trimmed by 7 bases and V by 0 bases; bases with no gene match: 7. Germline lookup yields CDR1 SGHRS and CDR2 YFSETQ. The chain's CDR3 is CASSLAGDRGLEQYF. The CDR3 nucleotides are TGCGCCAGCAGCTTGGCCGGCGACAGGGGGCTTGAGCAGTACTTC.

On this clonotype: Possible read error: a much larger clone is one base away. The rearrangement joins TRBV29-1 to TRBJ1-2; no clear D gene. The CDR3 is 12 amino acids. CDR1 and CDR2 from the germline V gene are SQVTM and ANQGSEA. V dropped 5 bases and J dropped 2 bases, with 9 bases sitting between them. The CDR3 DNA follows: TGCAGCGTTCAAGGCGGGAACTATGGCTACACCTTC. This sequence encodes CSVQGGNYGYTF.

The table lists this clonotype with many counts. This chain links TRBV10-3 with TRBJ2-1; TRBD1 matches at 8 bases. The CDR3 is 17 residues long. V shed 1 base and J 1 base; nucleotides not matched to a gene: 6. From germline, CDR1 is ENHRY and CDR2 SYGVKD. CDR3 residues: CAISEFSRTGSYNEQFF. CDR3 coding DNA: TGTGCCATCAGTGAGTTCTCGAGGACAGGGTCCTACAATGAGCAGTTCTTC.

The V and J genes are TRBV7-2 and TRBJ2-3, with D maybe TRBD1 (5 bases). Trimming pared 4 bases from V and 6 bases from J, leaving 11 bases between. There are 13 residues in the CDR3. CDR1 and CDR2 (germline): SGHTA, FQGNSA. In DNA form, the CDR3 reads TGTGCCAGCAGCTCCCGAAGGGGCGATACGCAGTATTTT. Its translation: CASSSRRGDTQYF.

This clonotype was picked up one time. V usage is TRBV6-1 and J usage is TRBJ2-7, with TRBD1 matching 10 bases. The DNA end favors TRBJ2-5, so the J call may be wrong. Germline V gene lookup returns CDR1 MNHNS and CDR2 SASEGT. This CDR3 region has 15 residues. The CDR3 DNA is TGTGCCAGCAGTACGGCGACAGGGGGCGGCGGGACCCAGTACTTC. The encoded protein is CASSTATGGGGTQYF.

This clonotype was seen a few times. This chain links TRBV7-2 with TRBJ2-2; TRBD1 might be the D (5 bases). Trimming left V 1 base short and J 9 bases short, with 15 bases between. The CDR3 consists of 15 residues. Looked up from germline, CDR1 is SGHTA and CDR2 is FQGNSA. CDR3 coding DNA: TGTGCCAGCAGCTTAGGTGCAGGGTTCCCCCGGGAGCTGTTTTTT. Its protein is CASSLGAGFPRELFF. Full variable domain (missing parts from reference TRBV7-2 and TRBJ2-2): GAGVSQSPSNKVTEKGKDVELRCDPISGHTALYWYRQSLGQGLEFLIYFQGNSAPDKSGLPSDRFSAERTGGSVSTLTIQRTQQEDSAVYLCASSLGAGFPRELFFGEGSRLTVL.